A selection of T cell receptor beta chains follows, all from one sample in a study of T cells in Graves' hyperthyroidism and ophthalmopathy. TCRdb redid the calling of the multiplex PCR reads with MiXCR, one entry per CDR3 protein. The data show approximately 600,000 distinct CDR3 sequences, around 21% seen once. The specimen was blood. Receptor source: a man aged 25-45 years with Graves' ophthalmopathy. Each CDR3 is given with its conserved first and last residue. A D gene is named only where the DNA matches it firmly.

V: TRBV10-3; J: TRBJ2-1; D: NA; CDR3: CAISESVAGGTVTEQFF
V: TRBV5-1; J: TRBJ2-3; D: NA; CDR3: CASSSGQTFNTDTQYF
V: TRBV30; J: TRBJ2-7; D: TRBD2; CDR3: CAWSVKREGREQYF
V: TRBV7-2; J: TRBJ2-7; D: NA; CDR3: CASSLGRALSYEQYF
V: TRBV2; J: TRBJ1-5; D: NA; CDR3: CASSGEGDQPQHF
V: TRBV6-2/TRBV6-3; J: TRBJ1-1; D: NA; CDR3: CASRFRWNTEAFF
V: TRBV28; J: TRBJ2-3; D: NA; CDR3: CASSGQAPDTQYF
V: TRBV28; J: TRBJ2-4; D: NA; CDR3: CASSFLGGAKNIQYF
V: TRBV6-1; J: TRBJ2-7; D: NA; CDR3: CASSVHYEQYF
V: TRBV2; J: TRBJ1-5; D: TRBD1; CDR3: CASSEGTGSNQPQHF
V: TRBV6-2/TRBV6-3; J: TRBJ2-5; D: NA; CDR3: CASSYPAWEETQYF
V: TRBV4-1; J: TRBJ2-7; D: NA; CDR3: CASSQLDPTGSGAYEQYF
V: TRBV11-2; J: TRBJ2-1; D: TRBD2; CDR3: CASSWTSGSPYNEQFF
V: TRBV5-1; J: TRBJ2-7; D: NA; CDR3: CASSLGQGHEQYF
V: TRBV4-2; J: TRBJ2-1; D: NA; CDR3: CASSQDHYNEQFF
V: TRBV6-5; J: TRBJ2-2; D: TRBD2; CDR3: CASSSLASAAGRELFF
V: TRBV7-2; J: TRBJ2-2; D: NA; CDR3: CASSLVWDAGELFF
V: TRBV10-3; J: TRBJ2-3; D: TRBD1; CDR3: CAISEREGARSQYF
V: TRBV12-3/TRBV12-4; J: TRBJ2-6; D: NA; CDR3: CASILGGTGANVLTF
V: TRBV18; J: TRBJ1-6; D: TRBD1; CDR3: CASSLSTGGFNSPLHF
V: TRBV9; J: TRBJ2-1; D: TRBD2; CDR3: CASSVVARGAGGLNEQFF
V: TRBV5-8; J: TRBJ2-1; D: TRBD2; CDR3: CASSSSGSPFF
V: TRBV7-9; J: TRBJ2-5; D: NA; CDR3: CASSLSRVEAQYF
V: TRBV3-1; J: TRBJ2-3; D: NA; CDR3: CASSQAGTDTQYF
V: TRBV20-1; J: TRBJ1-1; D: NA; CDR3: CSALGAGRLQIRWNTEAFF
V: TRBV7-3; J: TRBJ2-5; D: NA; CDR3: CASSLTWQETQYF
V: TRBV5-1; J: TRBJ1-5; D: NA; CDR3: CASSLGGTYNQPQHF
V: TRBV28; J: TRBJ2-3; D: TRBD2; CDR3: CASRIPGLAGVDTQYF
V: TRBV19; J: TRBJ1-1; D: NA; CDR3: CASSRPGLGDTEAFF
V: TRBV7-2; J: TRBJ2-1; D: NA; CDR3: CASSLAVQGRDEQFF
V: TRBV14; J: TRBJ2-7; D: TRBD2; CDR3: CASSQGSWTSGSHEQYF
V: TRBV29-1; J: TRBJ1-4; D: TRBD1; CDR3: CSAAYDRVRNNEKLFF
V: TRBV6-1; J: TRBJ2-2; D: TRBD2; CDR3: CASSNGLARNTGELFF
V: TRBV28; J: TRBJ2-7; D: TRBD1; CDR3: CASLDRVNEQYF
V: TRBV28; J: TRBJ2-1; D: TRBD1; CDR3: CASSSNGQGAFNEQFF
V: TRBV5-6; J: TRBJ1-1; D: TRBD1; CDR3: CASSSGDRLFEAFF
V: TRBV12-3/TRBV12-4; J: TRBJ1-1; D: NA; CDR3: CASSLTVPEAFF
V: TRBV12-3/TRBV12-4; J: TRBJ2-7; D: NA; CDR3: CASSLRGPPPDCEQYF
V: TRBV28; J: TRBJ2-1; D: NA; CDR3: CASRKSTDNEQFF
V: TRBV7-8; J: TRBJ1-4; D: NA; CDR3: CASSLMDVPLELFF
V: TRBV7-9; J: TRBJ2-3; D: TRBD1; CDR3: CASSRSTGTTDTQYF
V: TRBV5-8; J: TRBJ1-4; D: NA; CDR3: CASRTAGSEKLFF
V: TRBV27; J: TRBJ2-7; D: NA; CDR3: CASSLGGSPPYEQYF
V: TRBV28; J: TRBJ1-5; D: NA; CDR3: CASRPRLAVVNQPQHF
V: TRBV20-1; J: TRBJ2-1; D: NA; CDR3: CSAPGGGSGSLIYEQFF
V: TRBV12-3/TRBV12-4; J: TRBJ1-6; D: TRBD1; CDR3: CASSPGQGLYNSPLHF
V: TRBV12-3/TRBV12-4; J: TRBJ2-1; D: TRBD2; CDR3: CASREAGYNEQFF
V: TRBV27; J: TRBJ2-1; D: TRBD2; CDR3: CASSGLDGDNEQFF
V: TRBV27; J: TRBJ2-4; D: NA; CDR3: CASSLSPKNIQYF